The T cell receptor (beta chain) under discussion was sequenced for a study of blood T cells in healthy people across ages (dated by TCRdb to about 2015). About the full investigation: In model experiments, template switching captured roughly one uniquely barcoded TCR beta cDNA molecule for every two T cells. Donors were grouped into four age groups: young (average roughly 17 years), middle-aged (roughly 37), aged (approximately 67) and long-lived (approximately 78). Using the same blood draw, the study looked at two additional independent replicas of 1 million unique cDNA reads for two donors, one aged 18 to 30 and the other aged 80 or older. Age-related changes in TCR beta repertoire diversity were measured in the study by deep sequencing normalized with unique cDNA molecular identifiers. To avoid experimental bias, donors of different ages were spread randomly across the sequencing lanes.

Donors were a few dozen systemically healthy Caucasian individuals from Russia aged 6 to 90 years. Ten milliliters of peripheral blood were collected from each donor into EDTA-treated Vacutainer tubes. PBMCs were isolated by Ficoll-Paque density-gradient centrifugation, with at least 7 million obtained per sample. Trizol reagent was used to extract total RNA from PBMCs, with at least 6 micrograms per sample. For every donor, flow cytometry on a PBMC aliquot measured the percentage of naive CD45RAhigh/CD27high T cells. Overall study results and their limits: As age increased, observed TCR beta diversity per million T cells dropped in a roughly linear way, and a significant reduction was already evident by age about 36. Since profiling was done on bulk unsorted PBMCs, naive and antigen-experienced compartments could not be conclusively compared. Because donor CMV infection status was unknown, age-related changes in expanded clonotypes were potentially confounded. Estimates of total diversity based on one million sequenced T cells were regarded as lower bounds and as underestimates. A strong correlation was found between observed TCR beta diversity and the percentage of naive T cells measured by flow cytometry. Compared with the aged group, more naive CD4+ T cells, fewer expanded clones and increased TCR diversity were shown by the long-lived group, suggesting age selection.

About this clonotype: It lacks a known antigen. No per-base quality is available; no much larger clone lies one base away.

Library construction relied on 5' RACE. TCRdb names Illumina HiSeq 2500 as the instrument used. The second PCR ran for roughly 7 to 12 cycles and used a J-beta primer mix along with a sample-barcoded 5' primer. Each TCR beta cDNA molecule received a unique molecular identifier from a template-switch 5' adaptor carrying 12 random nucleotides. At least 2.5 million CDR3-containing paired-end reads were obtained from each sample. First-strand cDNA was synthesized from all RNA with the Mint cDNA synthesis kit, primed by a TRBC-specific oligonucleotide. Following uracil-DNA glycosylase treatment, all cDNA underwent a first 18-cycle PCR with the universal primers M1SS and BC2_uni_R. On the authors' methods: For normalization, 1 million high-quality reads were randomly selected from each sample, with every read carrying a distinct molecular identifier. Reads sharing molecular identifiers were discarded rather than binned into consensus sequences. MiTCR, run with a Q25 quality threshold and the strictest error-elimination algorithm, handled CDR3 identification, clonotype clustering and error correction. A nonparametric unseen species model with Euler transformation was used to estimate a lower bound on total TCR beta diversity. TCRdb reworked the public reads: Q25 trimming with fastp, MiXCR clone assembly, productive beta chains retained. Records with the same CDR3 protein are collapsed into one entry carrying the most frequent genes and DNA. TCRdb assigned the V and J calls; the authors' analysis was not used. The sample has roughly 1,800,000 distinct CDR3 sequences on record, 49% of them singletons. The top ten constitute over 2% of the sample.

The TCR originated in a woman aged 40 to 50 in good health. The sequenced sample was blood.

The CDR3 region: CASSLVDVRDTQYF. At the DNA level, the sequence is TGCGCCAGCAGCTTGGTAGACGTAAGAGATACGCAGTATTTT. The rearranged segments are TRBV5-1 and TRBJ2-3; no confident D gene assignment can be made. The CDR3 contains 14 residues, cysteine and phenylalanine counted. Only the CDR3 part of the read is kept: 42 bases, read in frame from the first base. The junction shows trimming of 0 bases on V and 5 bases on J, plus 10 bases between the germline ends. From a lookup of the germline V gene, CDR1 and CDR2 are SGHRS and YFSETQ.